Listed below are T cell receptor beta chains from one sample, sequenced in a study of PD-1 blockade in classical Hodgkin lymphoma. Some clones are missing from TCRdb's copy, which holds only in-frame ones; the method was immunoSEQ multiplex PCR. The top ten hold 4.5% to 5.5% of the sample, which has about 17,000 clones, approximately 72% seen once. The sequencing here drew on peripheral blood mononuclear cells (PBMCs), taken at baseline. All receptors come from a human donor with classical Hodgkin lymphoma. CDR3s include the opening cysteine and the closing phenylalanine or tryptophan. D genes are given only for firm matches. Only some rows state a clone size, as once, few, many or a class for expanded clones.

NA	TRBJ2-6	TRBV4-2	NA	CASSQATSFMSGANVLTF	TGTGCCAGCAGCCAAGCCACTAGCTTTATGTCTGGGGCCAACGTCCTGACTTTC
NA	TRBJ1-5	TRBV4-2	NA	CASSQDPPGNNQPQHF	TGTGCCAGCAGCCAAGACCCTCCCGGGAACAATCAGCCCCAGCATTTT
NA	TRBJ2-5	TRBV14	TRBD1	CATPETQGAYQETQYF	TGTGCCACCCCTGAGACCCAGGGGGCGTACCAAGAGACCCAGTACTTC
few	TRBJ2-7	TRBV6-1	NA	CATAVGPESYEQYF	TGTGCCACCGCGGTGGGGCCCGAATCCTACGAGCAGTACTTC
NA	TRBJ1-1	TRBV11-2	TRBD1	CASRSTQGVYTEAFF	TGTGCCAGCAGGTCTACTCAGGGGGTTTACACTGAAGCTTTCTTT
NA	TRBJ2-3	TRBV4-1	TRBD2	CASSLLAGFSTDTQYF	TGCGCCAGCAGCCTTTTAGCGGGATTTAGCACAGATACGCAGTATTTT
NA	TRBJ1-4	TRBV7-2	NA	CASSLQGPGKLFF	TGTGCCAGCAGCTTACAGGGGCCCGGGAAACTGTTTTTT
NA	TRBJ2-2	TRBV27	NA	CASSFINTGELFF	TGTGCCAGCAGTTTTATCAACACCGGGGAGCTGTTTTTT
NA	TRBJ2-3	TRBV6-1	TRBD2	CASSASGGQHTDTQYF	TGTGCCAGCAGTGCTAGCGGGGGGCAACACACAGATACGCAGTATTTT
NA	TRBJ1-1	TRBV18	NA	CASSNGQNTEAFF	TGTGCCAGCAGCAACGGCCAGAACACTGAAGCTTTCTTT
NA	TRBJ2-3	TRBV11-2	TRBD2	CASKLAGGGDTQYF	TGTGCCAGCAAACTAGCGGGAGGGGGAGATACGCAGTATTTT
NA	TRBJ1-1	TRBV10-3	NA	CAIRRELNTEAFF	TGTGCCATCCGTAGGGAGTTGAACACTGAAGCTTTCTTT